The text below deals with one TCR beta chain. Its antigen remains unknown. The germline gives CDR1 SGHTA, CDR2 FQGNSA. This CDR3 spans 16 amino acids. The J segment lost 7 bases and the V segment lost 5 bases, leaving 13 bases of the junction unmatched. The table came from immunoSEQ multiplex PCR; TCRdb's copy has only in-frame clones and leaves some out. This table has over 120,000 clones, 85% to 95% appearing once. These data originate in a study of T cell responses to AZD1222 COVID-19 vaccine. Study-level points and caveats: Clonal diversity may have been underestimated, and the donors were mostly white British, with more females than males. After two AZD1222 doses, spike-specific TCR breadth and depth rose versus day 0.

V gene TRBV7-2 combines with J gene TRBJ1-2, with TRBD1 identical over 10 bases. This clonotype originated in an adult in good health. The sample in question was peripheral blood, obtained on day 0 of AZD1222 vaccination. CDR3 coding DNA: TGTGCCAGCAGCCTGCAAACCGGGACAGGGGAAGGTGGCTACACCTTC. Its protein product is CASSLQTGTGEGGYTF.